The clone carrying this TCR beta chain was recorded many times. The antigen is not known. With template switching, a universal primer site was added, and the cDNA carried unique molecular identifiers. One entry per CDR3 protein results from TCRdb running MiXCR on the 5' RACE reads. Counted here are approximately 670,000 distinct CDR3 sequences, 6% to 6.5% occurring once; the ten biggest clones make up about 1.8%. This sample is part of a study of identical twins. General observations from the study: Twins shared beta out-of-frame sequences in excess, but this excess was weaker. Modelling approaches yielded underestimates of out-of-frame TCR alpha sharing between monozygotic twins. Insertions were reduced in abundant cord blood beta clonotypes but not in memory repertoires.

The TCR was taken from a man younger than 35 in good health. Material: naive T cells sorted from blood.

CDR3 loop: CASSPNAGQETQYF. DNA for the CDR3: TGCGCCAGCAGCCCCAATGCGGGGCAAGAGACCCAGTACTTC. The V gene is TRBV5-1, the J gene TRBJ2-5, with D maybe TRBD2 (6 bases). From germline, CDR1 is SGHRS and CDR2 YFSETQ. V was shortened by 4 bases and J by 2 bases, with 12 bases between the two germline ends. The CDR3 contains 14 residues.